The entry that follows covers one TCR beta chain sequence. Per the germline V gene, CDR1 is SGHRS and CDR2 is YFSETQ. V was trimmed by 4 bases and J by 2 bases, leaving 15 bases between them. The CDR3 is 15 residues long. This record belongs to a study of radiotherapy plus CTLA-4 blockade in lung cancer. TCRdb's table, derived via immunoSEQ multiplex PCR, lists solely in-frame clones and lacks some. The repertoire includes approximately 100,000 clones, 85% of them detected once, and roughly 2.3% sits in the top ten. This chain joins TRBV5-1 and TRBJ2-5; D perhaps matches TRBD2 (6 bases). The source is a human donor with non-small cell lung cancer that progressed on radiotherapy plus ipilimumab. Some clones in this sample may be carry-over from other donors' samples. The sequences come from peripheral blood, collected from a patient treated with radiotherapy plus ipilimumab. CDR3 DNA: TGCGCCAGCAGCCCGCCGCGGGGCGCTCAAGAGACCCAGTACTTC. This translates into CASSPPRGAQETQYF. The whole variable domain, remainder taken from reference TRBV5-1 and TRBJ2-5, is KAGVTQTPRYLIKTRGQQVTLSCSPISGHRSVSWYQQTPGQGLQFLFEYFSETQRNKGNFPGRFSGRQFSNSRSEMNVSTLELGDSALYLCASSPPRGAQETQYFGPGTRLLVL.